The next 30 T cell receptor beta chains were all read from a single sample in a study of blood T cell repertoires in COVID-19. Generated by immunoSEQ multiplex PCR, the TCRdb table keeps only in-frame clones and is missing some. The table has 150,000 or so clones, roughly four fifths seen once. Specimen: peripheral blood. All receptors derive from a human donor with acute or convalescent COVID-19. The donor label of this sample is uncertain.

The V call is TRBV9, the J call TRBJ2-5; TRBD2 agrees at 8 bases. This CDR3 comprises 15 residues. With 2 bases clipped from V and 2 bases from J, the junction kept 5 bases outside the gene matches. CDR1 is SGDLS and CDR2 is YYNGEE in the germline V gene. The CDR3 sequence: CASSVQAGEQETQYF. DNA of the CDR3: TGTGCCAGCAGCGTGCAAGCGGGGGAGCAAGAGACCCAGTACTTC.

The genes are TRBV5-5 and TRBJ2-7; D unresolved. The CDR3 has 14 amino acids. From germline, CDR1 is SGHKS and CDR2 YYEKEE (reference sequence). V lost 0 bases and J lost 1, with 8 bases in between. CDR3 sequence (DNA): TGTGCCAGCAGCTTGGTGGGCAGTTCCTACGAGCAGTACTTC. Its translation: CASSLVGSSYEQYF.

The chain has TRBV5-6 and TRBJ2-1; D not certain. Deletions cut 4 bases from V and 5 bases from J, with 28 bases between. The CDR3 has 19 residues. CDR1 is SGHDT, CDR2 YYEEEE, per germline. CDR3 loop: CASSRILSVVQPGDNEQFF. As DNA, the CDR3 is TGTGCCAGCAGCCGCATCCTTTCGGTTGTGCAGCCGGGTGACAATGAGCAGTTCTTC.

The chain recombines TRBV4-1 with TRBJ1-2; 8 bases agree with TRBD1. CDR3 size: 15 residues. Trimming cost V 1 base and J 4 bases; bases outside gene matches: 5. Germline V CDR1 and CDR2: MGHRA, YSYEKL. CDR3 residues: CASSQAPQGGYGYTF. Written as DNA, the CDR3 is TGCGCCAGCAGCCAAGCGCCACAGGGGGGCTATGGCTACACCTTC.

J is TRBJ1-1 and V is TRBV10-3; maybe TRBD1 (5 bases). V was shortened by 3 bases and J by 1 base, with 9 bases between the two germline ends. In germline, CDR1 is ENHRY, CDR2 SYGVKD. CDR3 length: 14 amino acids. CDR3 loop: CAISDVGANTEAFF. For the CDR3, the DNA is TGTGCCATCAGTGACGTAGGGGCGAACACTGAAGCTTTCTTT.

The CDR3 spells CASSPSGQIYGYTF. In DNA, the CDR3 is TGTGCCAGCAGCCCAAGTGGGCAGATCTATGGCTACACCTTC. V and J are TRBV7-3 and TRBJ1-2; D gene uncertain. V shed 5 bases and J shed 4 bases, with 14 bases lying between them. The germline V gene encodes CDR1 SGHTA and CDR2 FQGTGA. The CDR3 is made up of 14 amino acids.

The V and J genes are TRBV30 and TRBJ2-7; D possibly corresponds to TRBD2 (6 bases). Trimming left V 0 bases short and J 1 base short, with 7 bases between. Germline assignment: CDR1 GTSNPN and CDR2 SVGIG (reference sequence). The CDR3 sequence is 13 residues long. The CDR3 region is CAWSVRESYEQYF. DNA of the CDR3: TGTGCCTGGAGTGTACGGGAGTCCTACGAGCAGTACTTC.

The chain is built from TRBV4-1 and TRBJ1-1, with 8 bases aligning to TRBD1. Germline V CDR1 and CDR2: MGHRA, YSYEKL. The CDR3 length is 19 residues. V gave up 4 bases and J gave up 2 bases; unmatched junction bases: 18. DNA for the CDR3: TGCGCCAGCAGCCCTCGCCAAGGGGACAGGAGAACGATAAACACTGAAGCTTTCTTT. This sequence encodes CASSPRQGDRRTINTEAFF.

This clone appeared once. The genes are TRBV4-1 and TRBJ1-4; D call uncertain. The CDR3 is 14 amino acids. Trimming shortened V by 1 base and J by 0 bases, and 3 bases separated the two germline ends. CDR1 and CDR2 from the germline V gene are MGHRA and YSYEKL. Written as DNA, the CDR3 is TGCGCCAGCAGCCAAGGGCCAACTAATGAAAAACTGTTTTTT. It is translated as CASSQGPTNEKLFF.

As DNA, the CDR3 is TGTGCCAGCAGTGACGGGCTCTATGGCTACACCTTC. Its protein product is CASSDGLYGYTF. This sequence joins TRBV6-4 and TRBJ1-2; no reliable D call. In germline, CDR1 is MRHNA, CDR2 SNTAGT. V shed 2 bases and J shed 4 bases, with 5 bases lying between them. CDR3 size: 12 residues.

The chain combines TRBV7-9 with TRBJ1-6; TRBD1 agrees at 7 bases. The CDR3 is 15 amino acids. In germline, CDR1 is SEHNR, CDR2 FQNEAQ (reference sequence). Trimming took 4 bases from V and 7 from J; bases not matched to a gene: 7. The CDR3 region is CASSSKTGTNSPLHF. DNA for the CDR3: TGTGCCAGCAGCTCCAAGACAGGGACAAATTCACCCCTCCACTTT.

The gene calls are TRBV6-2 or TRBV6-3 and TRBJ1-5, with TRBD1 identical over 9 bases. The junction had 5 bases not matched to a gene; V was cut back by 5 bases and J by 3 bases. The CDR3 length is 15 residues. Germline V lookup: CDR1 MNHEY, CDR2 SVGEGT. The CDR3 spells CASSQGQGYNQPQHF. The CDR3 coding sequence is TGTGCCAGCAGTCAGGGACAGGGTTACAATCAGCCCCAGCATTTT.

This clone came up once. This sequence joins TRBV18 and TRBJ1-6; TRBD1 might be the D (6 bases). Germline V CDR1 and CDR2: KGHSH, LQKENI. V was pared by 4 bases and J by 8 bases, with 18 bases between. The CDR3 covers 16 residues. The CDR3 bases are TGTGCCAGCTCACGCTCTAGCCCGGACAGTTATTCACCCCTCCACTTT. Protein: CASSRSSPDSYSPLHF.

The chain is built from TRBV5-1 and TRBJ2-2; D might be TRBD2 (5 bases). Per the germline V gene, CDR1 is SGHRS and CDR2 is YFSETQ. V was pared by 3 bases and J by 6 bases, with 9 bases between. The CDR3 has 13 residues. CDR3 bases: TGCGCCAGCAGCTCGATGAGGGCCGGGGAGCTGTTTTTT. Protein: CASSSMRAGELFF.

V and J are TRBV3-1 (or the pseudogene TRBV3-2) and TRBJ1-2, with 12 bases aligning to TRBD1. This CDR3 has 16 amino acids. Germline assignment: CDR1 LGHDT and CDR2 YNNKEL (reference sequence). V gave up 4 bases and J gave up 5 bases; unmatched junction bases: 8. In DNA form, the CDR3 reads TGTGCCAGCAGCCCTGGGGGACAGGGGGCTGTGTATGGCTACACCTTC. Translated: CASSPGGQGAVYGYTF.

The V call is TRBV19, the J call TRBJ1-6; tentative D call: TRBD1 (6 bases). CDR1 is LNHDA and CDR2 is SQIVND in the germline V gene (reference sequence). Trimming removed 7 bases at V and 7 bases at J, with 14 bases between. CDR3 length equals 14 residues. DNA for the CDR3: TGTGCCAGTATCCAACAGGGATTAAATTCACCCCTCCACTTT. This gives the protein CASIQQGLNSPLHF.

This rearrangement joins TRBV6-2 or TRBV6-3 to TRBJ1-4; 9 bases are a match to TRBD1. Germline V lookup: CDR1 MNHEY, CDR2 SVGEGT. This CDR3 region has 16 residues. Germline trimming cut 6 bases from V and 4 bases from J; bases unmatched to any gene: 9. DNA for the CDR3: TGTGCCAGCAGCCTCGGACAGGGGAGGGGTAATGAAAAACTGTTTTTT. Translating gives CASSLGQGRGNEKLFF.

The gene calls are TRBV5-1 and TRBJ1-1; no definite D call. CDR3 length: 13 amino acids. The germline V gene encodes CDR1 SGHRS and CDR2 YFSETQ. The germline V and J ends were trimmed by 5 bases and 7 bases, with 15 bases remaining between them. CDR3 in amino acids: CASSLEALREAFF. The CDR3, as DNA: TGCGCCAGCAGTTTAGAAGCCTTACGTGAAGCTTTCTTT.

The chain couples TRBV10-2 to TRBJ1-5; 9 nucleotides line up with TRBD1. With 9 bases clipped from V and 7 bases from J, the junction kept 10 bases outside the gene matches. Germline CDR1 and CDR2: WSHSY and SAAADI. This CDR3 is 14 amino acids long. Here the CDR3 DNA reads TGCGCCAGTTCCGGGACAGGGTCAGACCAGCCCCAGCATTTT. Its translation is CASSGTGSDQPQHF.

This sequence joins TRBV6-4 and TRBJ1-1; tentative D call: TRBD1 (6 bases). From germline, CDR1 is MRHNA and CDR2 SNTAGT. V lost 6 bases to trimming and J lost 2 bases, with 19 bases between them. The CDR3 is made up of 16 amino acids. Written as DNA, the CDR3 is TGTGCCAGCAGATCCACACAGGGAGCTCCAAACACTGAAGCTTTCTTT. Protein product: CASRSTQGAPNTEAFF.

The rearrangement uses TRBV7-2 and TRBJ1-1; D is ambiguous. The CDR3 sequence is 13 residues long. The V gene lost 2 bases and the J gene lost 3 bases, with 7 bases spanning the gap. The germline gives CDR1 SGHTA, CDR2 FQGNSA. In nucleotides, the CDR3 is TGTGCCAGCAGCTTAAGGAGGGACACTGAAGCTTTCTTT. Protein: CASSLRRDTEAFF. The whole variable domain, remainder taken from reference TRBV7-2 and TRBJ1-1, is GAGVSQSPSNKVTEKGKDVELRCDPISGHTALYWYRQSLGQGLEFLIYFQGNSAPDKSGLPSDRFSAERTGGSVSTLTIQRTQQEDSAVYLCASSLRRDTEAFFGQGTRLTVV.

The chain is built from TRBV18 and TRBJ2-2, with D possibly being TRBD1 (5 bases). The CDR3 covers 15 residues. Trimming took 2 bases from V and 3 from J, leaving 10 bases between them. Germline lookup yields CDR1 KGHSH and CDR2 LQKENI. For the CDR3, the DNA is TGTGCCAGCTCACCAAGGCAGACAGACACCGGGGAGCTGTTTTTT. Translating it yields CASSPRQTDTGELFF.

The rearrangement links TRBV7-2 to TRBJ1-2; no firm D call. The CDR3 is made up of 14 amino acids. V was trimmed by 0 bases and J by 8 bases, leaving 13 bases between them. Germline CDR1 SGHTA, CDR2 FQGNSA. The CDR3 coding sequence is TGTGCCAGCAGCTTAGCTTCTCAGGCGGGGGGCTACACCTTC. Translating it yields CASSLASQAGGYTF.

The rearrangement uses TRBV19 and TRBJ1-5; 8 nucleotides match TRBD1. CDR3 size: 15 residues. Trimming at V came to 3 bases and at J to 5 bases, leaving 6 bases not matched to a gene. Germline V gene data show CDR1 as LNHDA and CDR2 as SQIVND (reference sequence). The chain's CDR3 is CASSILGTGYQPQHF. The CDR3 DNA reads TGTGCCAGTAGTATTCTCGGGACAGGCTATCAGCCCCAGCATTTT.

The chain joins TRBV7-9 to TRBJ1-6, with a weak D call TRBD1 (6 bases). CDR1 and CDR2 from the germline V gene are SEHNR and FQNEAQ (reference sequence). V lost 5 bases, J lost 8 bases, and 22 bases lay in between. This CDR3 is 17 amino acids long. The CDR3 protein is CASSPAGTIDGDSPLHF. The CDR3 nucleotides are TGTGCCAGCAGCCCGGCCGGGACAATCGATGGGGATTCACCCCTCCACTTT.

The chain combines TRBV24-1 with TRBJ2-1; 7 bases agree with TRBD1. The CDR3 consists of 15 residues. The germline V gene has CDR1 KGHDR and CDR2 SFDVKD. V shed 3 bases, J shed 3 bases, and the junction held 4 bases outside the gene matches. The CDR3 DNA sequence: TGTGCCACCAGTGATCCTGGGACAGACTACAATGAGCAGTTCTTC. Residues: CATSDPGTDYNEQFF.

The genes are TRBV5-5 and TRBJ2-3; D is undetermined. There are 13 residues in the CDR3. V shed 3 bases and J shed 4 bases, with 9 bases lying between them. Germline CDR1 reads SGHKS; CDR2 reads YYEKEE (reference sequence). CDR3 sequence (DNA): TGTGCCAGCAGCTCCCGGGTTGCAGATACGCAGTATTTT. Its protein product is CASSSRVADTQYF. The full variable domain, with the rest looked up from reference TRBV5-5 and TRBJ2-3, is DAGVTQSPTHLIKTRGQQVTLRCSPISGHKSVSWYQQVLGQGPQFIFQYYEKEERGRGNFPDRFSARQFPNYSSELNVNALLLGDSALYLCASSSRVADTQYFGPGTRLTVL.

The chain joins TRBV6-5 to TRBJ2-7, with 7 bases matching TRBD2. This CDR3 has 14 amino acids. Germline CDR1 reads MNHEY; CDR2 reads SVGAGI. J gave up 0 bases and V 6 bases, and 5 bases lay outside the gene matches. The CDR3 is CASRGGVHSYEQYF. The CDR3 DNA sequence: TGTGCCAGCAGGGGGGGGGTCCACTCCTACGAGCAGTACTTC.

This chain uses TRBV5-1 with TRBJ2-5; tentative D call: TRBD2 (6 bases). The CDR3 loop spans 15 amino acids. Per germline, CDR1 SGHRS and CDR2 YFSETQ. Trimming removed 4 bases at V and 5 bases at J, with 18 bases between. CDR3 sequence: CASSGTGLPLETQYF. The DNA for the CDR3 is TGCGCCAGCAGCGGGACGGGACTCCCGTTGGAGACCCAGTACTTC.

The CDR3 nucleotides are TGCGCCAGCAGATCGGTGGTCCACGAGGGAGATACGCAGTATTTT. Its translation is CASRSVVHEGDTQYF. The chain joins TRBV5-1 to TRBJ2-3; TRBD2 might be the D (5 bases). The CDR3 loop spans 15 amino acids. Germline CDR1 is SGHRS and CDR2 is YFSETQ. The germline V and J ends were trimmed by 5 bases and 5 bases, with 18 bases remaining between them.